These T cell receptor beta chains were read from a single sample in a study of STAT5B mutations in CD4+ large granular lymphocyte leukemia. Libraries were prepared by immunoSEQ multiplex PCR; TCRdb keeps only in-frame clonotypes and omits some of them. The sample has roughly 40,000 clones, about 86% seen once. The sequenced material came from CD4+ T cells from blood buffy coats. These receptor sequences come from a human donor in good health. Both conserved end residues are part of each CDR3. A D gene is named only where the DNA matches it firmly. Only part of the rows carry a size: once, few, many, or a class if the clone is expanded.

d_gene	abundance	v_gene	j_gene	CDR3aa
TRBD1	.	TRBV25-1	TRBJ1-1	CASSEPGTGSAFF
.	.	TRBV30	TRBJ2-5	CAWALGRKETQYF
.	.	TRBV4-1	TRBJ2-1	CASSQDGGTYNEQFF
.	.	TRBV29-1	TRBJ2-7	CSVRTPSSYEQYF
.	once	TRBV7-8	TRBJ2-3	CASSVTSSLPDTQYF
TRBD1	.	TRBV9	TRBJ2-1	CASSVAQGQSSYNEQFF
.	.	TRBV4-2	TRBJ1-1	CASSQEADQGWGAFF
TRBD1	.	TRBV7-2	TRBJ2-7	CASSSKTGLEQYF
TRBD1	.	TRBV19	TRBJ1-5	CASSGTGGNQPQHF
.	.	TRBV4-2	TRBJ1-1	CASSQVELNTEAFF
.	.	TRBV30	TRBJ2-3	CARRERGLDTQYF
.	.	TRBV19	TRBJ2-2	CASSIEVPGELFF
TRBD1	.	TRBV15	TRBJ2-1	CATSRDRTGYNEQFF
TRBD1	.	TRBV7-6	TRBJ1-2	CASSRDRGANYGYTF
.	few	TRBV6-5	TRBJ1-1	CASSRNPTANTEAFF
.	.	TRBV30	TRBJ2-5	CAWSSGRGVRETQYF
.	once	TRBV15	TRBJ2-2	CATSRDGRGRNGELFF
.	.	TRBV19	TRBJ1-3	CASSMGHGNTIYF
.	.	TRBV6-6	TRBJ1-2	CASSYKGADYGYTF
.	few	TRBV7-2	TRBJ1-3	CASSLMWDTIYF
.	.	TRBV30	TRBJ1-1	CAWSNPNTEAFF
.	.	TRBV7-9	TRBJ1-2	CASSPGEYGYTF
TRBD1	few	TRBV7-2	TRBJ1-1	CASSLDRWNTEAFF
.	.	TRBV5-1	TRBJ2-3	CASSPGARRDTQYF
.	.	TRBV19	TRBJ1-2	CASSIARGYGYTF
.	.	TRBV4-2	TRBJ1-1	CASSQVGGNTEAFF
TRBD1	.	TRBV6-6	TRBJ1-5	CASSLTGGGNQPQHF
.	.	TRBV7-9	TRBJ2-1	CASSLTTGGQFF
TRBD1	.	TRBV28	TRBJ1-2	CASNVGTAGRGGYGYTF
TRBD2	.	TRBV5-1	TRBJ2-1	CASSSGLAGTNEQFF